The 17 T cell receptor beta chains below all came from one sample that was sequenced in a study of blood T cell repertoires in COVID-19. Assay used: immunoSEQ multiplex PCR; TCRdb lists only in-frame clones, some missing. The sample contains about 200,000 clones, approximately 90% of which appear only once. The sample consisted of peripheral blood. These receptors came from a man between 60 and 75 years old with active or convalescent COVID-19.

V gene TRBV2 combines with J gene TRBJ2-3, with 10 nucleotides matching TRBD1. V lost 6 bases and J lost 4; bases outside the gene matches: 1. The CDR3 has 13 amino acids. Germline V lookup: CDR1 SNHLY, CDR2 FYNNEI. This CDR3 reads CASRGQGPDTQYF. DNA for the CDR3: TGTGCCAGCAGGGGACAGGGGCCAGATACGCAGTATTTT.

The chain couples TRBV5-1 to TRBJ1-3, with TRBD1 matching over 12 bases. The germline CDR1 and CDR2 sequences are SGHRS and YFSETQ. This CDR3 region has 18 residues. V lost 0 bases to trimming and J lost 4 bases; unmatched junction nucleotides: 8. The chain's CDR3 is CASSLGPGQGARGNTIYF. The CDR3 nucleotides read TGCGCCAGCAGCTTGGGTCCGGGACAGGGGGCGCGGGGAAACACCATATATTTT.

The chain joins TRBV2 to TRBJ2-7; D not resolved. Germline loops: CDR1 SNHLY, CDR2 FYNNEI. This CDR3 is built from 14 residues. Trimming cost V 6 bases and J 2 bases, with 14 bases left between them. The chain's CDR3 is CASRSTLLTYEQYF. The CDR3 DNA sequence: TGTGCCAGCAGGTCTACCCTATTGACCTACGAGCAGTACTTC.

V is TRBV18 and J is TRBJ1-1, with D maybe TRBD1 (5 bases). CDR3 size: 12 residues. CDR1 and CDR2 (germline): KGHSH, LQKENI. Trimming took 5 bases from V and 7 from J, leaving 11 bases between them. CDR3 DNA: TGTGCCAGCTCATATGACAGACTTGAAGCTTTCTTT. This codes for CASSYDRLEAFF.

V is TRBV11-2 and J is TRBJ2-4; no clear D gene. CDR1 is SGHAT, CDR2 FQNNGV, per germline. The CDR3 spans 13 residues. Trimming cost V 6 bases and J 0 bases, with 6 bases left between them. The CDR3 DNA follows: TGTGCCAGCAGTTTACTAGCCAAAAACATTCAGTACTTC. This translates into CASSLLAKNIQYF.

This sequence joins TRBV27 and TRBJ1-1; 9 bases map to TRBD1. Germline assignment: CDR1 MNHEY and CDR2 SMNVEV (reference sequence). The CDR3 consists of 15 residues. The junction had 4 bases not matched to a gene; V was cut back by 0 bases and J by 5 bases. CDR3: CASSLSGTGLTEAFF. CDR3 coding DNA: TGTGCCAGCAGTTTATCCGGGACAGGGCTAACTGAAGCTTTCTTT.

The rearrangement joins TRBV7-9 to TRBJ2-1, with 11 bases that match TRBD1. The V gene end was trimmed by 8 bases and the J gene end by 15 bases; junction bases not matched to a gene: 12. This CDR3 spans 13 amino acids. Looked up from germline, CDR1 is SEHNR and CDR2 is FQNEAQ (reference sequence). This CDR3 reads CASRGTGGMFWFF. The CDR3 DNA reads TGTGCCAGCCGAGGGACAGGGGGTATGTTTTGGTTCTTC. Supplemented by reference TRBV7-9 and TRBJ2-1, the full variable domain reads DTGVSQNPRHKITKRGQNVTFRCDPISEHNRLYWYRQTLGQGPEFLTYFQNEAQLEKSRLLSDRFSAERPKGSFSTLEIQRTEQGDSAMYLCASRGTGGMFWFFGPGTRLTVL.

V is TRBV5-8 and J is TRBJ2-3, with 9 bases matching TRBD2. From germline, CDR1 is SGHTS and CDR2 YDEGEE. J gave up 3 bases and V 0 bases, and 5 bases lay outside the gene matches. The CDR3 runs to 16 residues. CDR3 bases: TGTGCCAGCAGCTTGGGACTAGCGGTATCAACAGATACGCAGTATTTT. Its translation is CASSLGLAVSTDTQYF.

The genes are TRBV3-1 (or the pseudogene TRBV3-2) and TRBJ2-2, with TRBD2 matching over 9 bases. With 5 bases clipped from V and 4 bases from J, the junction kept 5 bases outside the gene matches. Looked up from germline, CDR1 is LGHDT and CDR2 is YNNKEL (reference sequence). This CDR3 has 15 residues. CDR3 sequence reads: CASSGSGGSTGELFF. The CDR3 DNA reads as TGTGCCAGCAGCGGGAGCGGGGGGAGCACCGGGGAGCTGTTTTTT.

The genes are TRBV19 and TRBJ1-2; D is possibly TRBD1 (6 bases). Germline values: CDR1 LNHDA, CDR2 SQIVND (reference sequence). The V end was cut by 7 bases, the J end by 2 bases, with 14 bases between. The CDR3 covers 14 residues. CDR3 residues: CASNPQGRNYGYTF. The CDR3 DNA is TGTGCCAGTAATCCCCAGGGGCGCAACTATGGCTACACCTTC.

The chain has TRBV18 and TRBJ1-1; D is unresolved. Deletions cut 3 bases from V and 0 bases from J, with 5 bases between. Germline CDR1 is KGHSH and CDR2 is LQKENI. The CDR3 covers 13 residues. The CDR3 nucleotides read TGTGCCAGCTCACCGGGCATGAACACTGAAGCTTTCTTT. Translation gives CASSPGMNTEAFF.

The V gene is TRBV12-5, the J gene TRBJ2-3; 8 bases map to TRBD1. V was clipped by 5 bases and J by 0 bases; unmatched bases: 7. CDR3 length equals 16 residues. Germline V CDR1 and CDR2: LGHNT, FRNRAP. CDR3 region: CASGPGTGRSTDTQYF. The CDR3 DNA follows: TGTGCTAGTGGTCCCGGGACAGGCCGTAGCACAGATACGCAGTATTTT.

The chain carries TRBV9 and TRBJ2-6; 10 bases map to TRBD1. Germline trimming cut 9 bases from V and 4 bases from J; bases unmatched to any gene: 13. The CDR3 has 17 amino acids. The germline V gene encodes CDR1 SGDLS and CDR2 YYNGEE. For the CDR3, the DNA is TGTGCCACCGGGCGGGACAGGGGCTTCTCGGGGGCCAACGTCCTGACTTTC. Protein product: CATGRDRGFSGANVLTF.

The CDR3 reads CASSFRTSASYGYTF. CDR3 nucleotide sequence: TGTGCCAGCAGCTTCCGGACATCTGCCTCCTATGGCTACACCTTC. V is TRBV5-8 and J is TRBJ1-2; possibly TRBD1 for D (5 bases). The CDR3 runs to 15 residues. V lost 2 bases, J lost 4 bases, and 15 bases lay in between. Germline V CDR1 and CDR2: SGHTS, YDEGEE.

The chain carries TRBV2 and TRBJ1-1; D gene unclear. Germline lookup yields CDR1 SNHLY and CDR2 FYNNEI. V gave up 5 bases and J gave up 1 base, with 8 bases separating them. The CDR3 spans 13 residues. The CDR3 DNA sequence: TGTGCCAGCAGTTCCTGGGCGAACACTGAAGCTTTCTTT. It encodes CASSSWANTEAFF.

This clone was counted once. This rearrangement joins TRBV11-2 to TRBJ1-2; D call uncertain. The CDR3 extends over 13 amino acids. The germline V gene has CDR1 SGHAT and CDR2 FQNNGV. V was cut by 0 bases and J by 8 bases, with 10 bases left in between. CDR3 amino acids: CASSLDLAGGYTF. CDR3 sequence (DNA): TGTGCCAGCAGCTTAGATCTTGCGGGAGGCTACACCTTC.

This sequence joins TRBV18 and TRBJ2-5; D possibly corresponds to TRBD1 (6 bases). The CDR3 totals 18 residues. Trimming took 5 bases from V and 0 from J, leaving 22 bases between them. Germline assignment: CDR1 KGHSH and CDR2 LQKENI. The DNA for the CDR3 is TGTGCCAGCTCAGAATCTCAGCGTTTGGGGGCAAACCAAGAGACCCAGTACTTC. Translating it yields CASSESQRLGANQETQYF.